The 14 T cell receptor beta chains in this list originate from one sample, sequenced in a study of OX40 agonist ivuxolimab in advanced cancers. The assay was immunoSEQ multiplex PCR, and TCRdb's table has in-frame clones only and misses some. The data show 55,000 to 65,000 clones, approximately 90% seen once. The sample in question was CD4+ or CD8+ T cells sorted from blood, obtained in a trial of the OX40 agonist ivuxolimab. All receptors derive from an adult with an advanced solid tumor such as melanoma, head and neck, liver or kidney cancer.

The V and J genes are TRBV5-4 and TRBJ1-6; 8 bases agree with TRBD1. The CDR3 totals 15 residues. V gave up 6 bases and J gave up 2 bases; unmatched junction bases: 4. Germline-derived CDR1 and CDR2 are SGHNT and YYREEE (reference sequence). The CDR3 DNA follows: TGTGCCAGCAACAAGGACAGGGCCTATAATTCACCCCTCCACTTT. It is translated as CASNKDRAYNSPLHF.

The chain combines TRBV28 with TRBJ2-3, with D unclear. In germline, CDR1 is MDHEN, CDR2 SYDVKM. V gave up 8 bases and J gave up 3 bases, with 15 bases separating them. The length of the CDR3 is 14 residues. The CDR3 loop reads CASSVMDGTDTQYF. The CDR3 DNA sequence: TGTGCCAGCTCCGTGATGGATGGGACAGATACGCAGTATTTT.

DNA of the CDR3: TGTGCCAGCAGCCCTAGCGGGGGGCCTCAGCAGTTCTTC. As protein: CASSPSGGPQQFF. V and J are TRBV9 and TRBJ2-1; 11 positions match TRBD2. Germline lookup yields CDR1 SGDLS and CDR2 YYNGEE. The CDR3 sequence is 13 residues long. Losses at the gene ends were 4 bases for V and 11 bases for J; bases not matched to a gene: 5.

The chain has TRBV28 and TRBJ2-7; D not resolved. The CDR3 contains 11 residues. The ends were cut back, 5 bases at V and 7 bases at J, with 9 bases in the middle. Germline CDR1 is MDHEN and CDR2 is SYDVKM. CDR3 amino acids: CASSQLDEQYF. CDR3 bases: TGTGCCAGCAGTCAGCTGGATGAGCAGTACTTC. The entire variable domain, with the rest obtained from reference TRBV28 and TRBJ2-7, is as follows: DVKVTQSSRYLVKRTGEKVFLECVQDMDHENMFWYRQDPGLGLRLIYFSYDVKMKEKGDIPEGYSVSREKKERFSLILESASTNQTSMYLCASSQLDEQYFGPGTRLTVT.

V usage is TRBV7-8 and J usage is TRBJ1-4; D is unresolved. Germline CDR1 is SGHVS and CDR2 is FQNEAQ. The ends were cut back, 7 bases at V and 0 bases at J, with 21 bases in the middle. The CDR3 consists of 18 residues. CDR3 residues: CASTSQAAELSTNEKLFF. In nucleotides, the CDR3 is TGTGCCAGCACCTCTCAGGCGGCAGAGCTCTCAACTAATGAAAAACTGTTTTTT.

This rearrangement joins TRBV2 to TRBJ1-3, with no clear D. The V and J ends lost 3 bases and 4 bases respectively, with 13 bases between them. This CDR3 comprises 15 residues. In germline, CDR1 is SNHLY, CDR2 FYNNEI. The CDR3 reads CASSDPSHSGNTIYF. CDR3 in DNA: TGTGCCAGCAGTGACCCGTCCCACTCGGGAAACACCATATATTTT.

DNA for the CDR3: TGTGCCAGCAGTTACTCGACAGGGGAGGATGGCTACACCTTC. Residues: CASSYSTGEDGYTF. The V and J genes are TRBV6-6 and TRBJ1-2; TRBD1 agrees at 8 bases. CDR1 MNHNY and CDR2 SVGAGI come from the germline V gene (reference sequence). V dropped 0 bases and J dropped 6; count of bases not matched to a gene: 3. The CDR3 runs to 14 residues.

This chain uses TRBV10-2 with TRBJ1-1, with no clear D. The germline V gene encodes CDR1 WSHSY and CDR2 SAAADI. This CDR3 contains 15 residues. Trimming removed 0 bases at V and 1 base at J, with 9 bases between. The CDR3 reads CASSESKGGNTEAFF. CDR3 sequence (DNA): TGCGCCAGCAGTGAGTCTAAGGGAGGGAACACTGAAGCTTTCTTT.

The genes are TRBV7-9 and TRBJ1-1; D not certain. Germline V lookup: CDR1 SEHNR, CDR2 FQNEAQ (reference sequence). The CDR3 contains 15 residues. The V end lost 1 base, the J end lost 1 base, and 10 bases lay between the germline ends. The CDR3 is CASSLDLVPNTEAFF. DNA for the CDR3: TGTGCCAGCAGCTTAGATTTAGTCCCGAACACTGAAGCTTTCTTT.

In its sample, this clone was seen once. This chain connects TRBV6-1 to TRBJ1-2, with D possibly being TRBD1 (5 bases). V lost 5 bases to trimming and J lost 8 bases, with 18 bases between them. Germline V gives CDR1 MNHNS, CDR2 SASEGT. The CDR3 is 14 residues long. Here the CDR3 DNA reads TGTGCCAGCAGTCCTAAAGGACAATCCTGGGGCTACACCTTC. It specifies CASSPKGQSWGYTF.

The chain joins TRBV28 to TRBJ1-6, with a tentative D call TRBD1 (5 bases). V was clipped by 5 bases and J by 10 bases, with 15 bases between them. CDR1 is MDHEN, CDR2 SYDVKM, per germline. The CDR3 totals 14 residues. Here the CDR3 DNA reads TGTGCCAGCAGTGGGGGGGGATCAAGGTCACCCCTCCACTTT. Translation: CASSGGGSRSPLHF.

The chain uses TRBV6-6 and TRBJ1-1; D remains unclear. Trimming removed 2 bases from V and 3 bases from J, with 4 bases in between. This CDR3 region has 12 residues. Germline V gene sequence: CDR1 MNHNY, CDR2 SVGAGI (reference sequence). CDR3 residues: CASSYADTEAFF. The CDR3 DNA reads TGTGCCAGCAGTTACGCCGACACTGAAGCTTTCTTT.

The count of this clone is one. The chain couples TRBV6-6 to TRBJ1-5, with TRBD1 matching over 7 bases. With 6 bases clipped from V and 4 bases from J, the junction kept 6 bases outside the gene matches. In germline, CDR1 is MNHNY, CDR2 SVGAGI (reference sequence). The CDR3 has 14 amino acids. The chain's CDR3 is CASSYGTENQPQHF. Here the CDR3 DNA reads TGTGCCAGCAGCTACGGGACAGAGAATCAGCCCCAGCATTTT.

The V call is TRBV2, the J call TRBJ2-1; D may match TRBD1 or TRBD2 (5 bases each). In germline, CDR1 is SNHLY, CDR2 FYNNEI. There are 13 residues in the CDR3. The V end lost 5 bases, the J end lost 5 bases, and 10 bases lay between the germline ends. CDR3 bases: TGTGCCAGCAGTTACGGGACCCACAATGAGCAGTTCTTC. Its translation is CASSYGTHNEQFF.